A single sample gave rise to the 4 T cell receptor beta chains below, sequenced in a study of shared clonotypes between healthy human individuals (dated by TCRdb to about 2020). Library prep was done by the immunoSEQ multiplex PCR assay. TCRdb obtained this table from immuneACCESS and retained in-frame rearrangements with V and J assigned. These tables miss some clones; where compared with another copy, unresolved V genes account for less than half of the shortfall, and the remainder is unexplained. The sample table shows approximately 720,000 clones, and around 72% are seen once. About 1.7% of the sample rests with the top ten. Sample: memory CD4+ T cells sorted from blood. The sample's cell subset or site label, in plain terms: CD45RA-negative fraction. Every receptor here comes from a woman in her twenties or thirties in good health.

V usage is TRBV27 and J usage is TRBJ2-5, with 8 bases lining up with TRBD2. V dropped 7 bases and J dropped 5; count of bases not matched to a gene: 12. Germline V gene lookup returns CDR1 MNHEY and CDR2 SMNVEV (reference sequence). The CDR3 extends over 15 amino acids. Here the CDR3 DNA reads TGTGCCAGCAAGAACGGAGGAGCGGGAGATGAGACCCAGTACTTC. This gives the protein CASKNGGAGDETQYF.

This CDR3 reads CASIDGNTGELFF. For the CDR3, the DNA is TGCGCCAGCATCGACGGGAACACCGGGGAGCTGTTTTTT. The chain links TRBV23-1 to TRBJ2-2; no reliable D call. TRBV23-1 is labeled an ORF, and its function is uncertain. The CDR3 has 13 residues. With 7 bases removed from V and 1 base from J, the gap between germline ends came to 7 bases.

This clone was found a few times. Different DNA sequences within this sample yield the same CDR3. V is TRBV28 and J is TRBJ1-4, with no clear D. The V end lost 6 bases, the J end lost 8 bases, and 10 bases lay between the germline ends. The CDR3 sequence is 12 residues long. CDR1 and CDR2 (germline): MDHEN, SYDVKM. The CDR3 nucleotides read TGTGCCAGCAGCTTCTTGAGGGAAAAACTGTTTTTT. Protein: CASSFLREKLFF.

Only a few counts were recorded for this clone. The chain combines TRBV19 with TRBJ1-5; D ambiguous. Trimming removed 9 bases from V and 4 bases from J, with 13 bases in between. CDR1 is LNHDA and CDR2 is SQIVND in the germline V gene (reference sequence). The CDR3 spans 13 residues. CDR3 loop: CASAANDNQPQHF. As DNA, the CDR3 is TGTGCCAGCGCAGCGAACGATAATCAGCCCCAGCATTTT.